The 23 T cell receptor beta chains in this list originate from one sample, sequenced in a study of CD8+ T cells in alopecia areata. Isolated RNA was reverse transcribed into cDNA used as the sequencing template. Only in-frame clones appear in the TCRdb table, and some are missing; sequencing was by immunoSEQ multiplex PCR. The sample lists 120,000 to 150,000 clones, about 88% occurring once. Treatment denoted: oral pan-JAK inhibitor, 5-10 mg twice daily. Sequencing was performed on CD8+ T cells sorted from blood, taken at week 4, from a patient treated with tofacitinib. These receptors all come from a human donor with alopecia areata.

The CDR3 DNA follows: TGTGCCAGCAGCTTAACTCCGACAGGGCAAGCTTTCTTT. This translates into CASSLTPTGQAFF. The V and J genes are TRBV7-6 and TRBJ1-1; 7 bases are shared with TRBD1. Germline V gene sequence: CDR1 SGHVS, CDR2 FNYEAQ. CDR3 size: 13 residues. V was pared by 2 bases and J by 9 bases, with 6 bases of the junction left unmatched.

The J gene is TRBJ1-3, the V gene TRBV7-9, with D tentatively TRBD1 (6 bases). Germline V gives CDR1 SEHNR, CDR2 FQNEAQ (reference sequence). The V and J ends lost 7 bases and 0 bases respectively, with 13 bases between them. The CDR3 runs 15 residues. CDR3: CASTEKGDSGNTIYF. In DNA, the CDR3 is TGTGCCAGCACCGAAAAGGGGGACTCTGGAAACACCATATATTTT.

The chain joins TRBV29-1 to TRBJ2-1, with TRBD2 as a possible D gene (5 bases). CDR1 SQVTM and CDR2 ANQGSEA come from the germline V gene. The CDR3 consists of 13 residues. With 8 bases removed from V and 9 bases from J, the gap between germline ends came to 20 bases. The CDR3 is CSLLEGVTSEQFF. CDR3 nucleotides: TGCAGCCTACTTGAGGGAGTCACGAGTGAGCAGTTCTTC.

This clone was observed a handful of times. The chain uses TRBV10-3 and TRBJ2-1, with D possibly matching TRBD2 (6 bases). CDR3 length: 13 residues. Germline CDR1 reads ENHRY; CDR2 reads SYGVKD. V lost 0 bases and J 9 bases, leaving 9 bases between the germline ends. CDR3 coding DNA: TGTGCCATCAGTGAGTCGAACGGGGGTGAGCAGTTCTTC. Its protein is CAISESNGGEQFF.

V usage is TRBV19 and J usage is TRBJ2-3; weak D call: TRBD1 (5 bases). CDR3 length equals 15 residues. Trimming removed 4 bases from V and 2 bases from J, with 13 bases in between. CDR1 LNHDA and CDR2 SQIVND come from the germline V gene (reference sequence). CDR3 coding DNA: TGTGCCAGTAGTAGGGGCGCGCAAGTCACAGATACGCAGTATTTT. This translates into CASSRGAQVTDTQYF.

The gene calls are TRBV6-1 and TRBJ1-1; tentative D call: TRBD1 (5 bases). Per the germline V gene, CDR1 is MNHNS and CDR2 is SASEGT. Trimming removed 1 base at V and 7 bases at J, with 13 bases between. The CDR3 runs 14 residues. The CDR3 is CASSEVTGGFEAFF. The CDR3 nucleotides read TGTGCCAGCAGTGAAGTTACAGGCGGCTTTGAAGCTTTCTTT.

The rearrangement joins TRBV27 to TRBJ2-7; the D is unclear. In germline, CDR1 is MNHEY, CDR2 SMNVEV (reference sequence). Trimming took off 6 bases at V and 6 bases at J, with 9 bases between the two ends. The CDR3 runs to 11 residues. CDR3 nucleotides: TGTGCCAGCAGCCTTAAGGGCGAGCAGTACTTC. Amino acids: CASSLKGEQYF.

This clone was seen a single time. The rearrangement uses TRBV5-1 and TRBJ2-1; D possibly matches TRBD1 or TRBD2 (6 bases each). Germline V lookup: CDR1 SGHRS, CDR2 YFSETQ. With 4 bases removed from V and 4 bases from J, the gap between germline ends came to 15 bases. This CDR3 spans 15 amino acids. DNA of the CDR3: TGCGCCAGCAGCAGCAGACAGGACTATTACAATGAGCAGTTCTTC. Amino acids: CASSSRQDYYNEQFF.

V and J are TRBV5-5 and TRBJ2-6, with TRBD1 as a possible D gene (5 bases). This CDR3 is 16 amino acids long. V dropped 1 base and J dropped 2 bases, with 10 bases sitting between them. CDR1 SGHKS and CDR2 YYEKEE come from the germline V gene (reference sequence). The CDR3 DNA reads as TGTGCCAGCAGCTTGTGGCAGGGAACTGGGGCCAACGTCCTGACTTTC. Translated, it gives CASSLWQGTGANVLTF.

The rearrangement joins TRBV27 to TRBJ2-7; D ambiguous. V lost 3 bases, J lost 0 bases, and 9 bases lay in between. The CDR3 loop spans 14 amino acids. The V gene's germline CDR1 is MNHEY and CDR2 SMNVEV (reference sequence). The DNA for the CDR3 is TGTGCCAGCAGTTTGATGGGCGCCTCCTACGAGCAGTACTTC. It encodes CASSLMGASYEQYF.

The chain uses TRBV7-9 and TRBJ2-7; D call uncertain. The CDR3 contains 14 residues. V lost 4 bases and J 2 bases, leaving 12 bases between the germline ends. The germline gives CDR1 SEHNR, CDR2 FQNEAQ (reference sequence). The CDR3: CASSSINIAYEQYF. CDR3 sequence (DNA): TGTGCCAGCAGCTCTATTAACATCGCCTACGAGCAGTACTTC.

CDR3 sequence: CASSEVRGPSSGANVLTF. In DNA, the CDR3 is TGTGCCAGCAGTGAAGTGCGGGGGCCGAGCTCTGGGGCCAACGTCCTGACTTTC. This rearrangement joins TRBV2 to TRBJ2-6, with D maybe TRBD2 (7 bases). The length of the CDR3 is 18 residues. V was shortened by 1 base and J by 0 bases, with 13 bases between the two germline ends. Germline lookup yields CDR1 SNHLY and CDR2 FYNNEI. The whole variable domain, remainder taken from reference TRBV2 and TRBJ2-6, is EPEVTQTPSHQVTQMGQEVILRCVPISNHLYFYWYRQILGQKVEFLVSFYNNEISEKSEIFDDQFSVERPDGSNFTLKIRSTKLEDSAMYFCASSEVRGPSSGANVLTFGAGSRLTVL.

V and J are TRBV6-4 and TRBJ2-1; D unclear. CDR3 length: 12 residues. Germline V lookup: CDR1 MRHNA, CDR2 SNTAGT. Trimming removed 4 bases at V and 7 bases at J, with 8 bases between. CDR3 DNA: TGTGCCAGCAGTGCCGGCCCTAATGAGCAGTTCTTC. As protein: CASSAGPNEQFF.

The chain links TRBV7-9 to TRBJ2-3, with D perhaps matching TRBD1 (5 bases). Germline values: CDR1 SEHNR, CDR2 FQNEAQ (reference sequence). This CDR3 has 15 residues. With 5 bases removed from V and 5 bases from J, the gap between germline ends came to 17 bases. DNA for the CDR3: TGTGCCAGCAGCCTAGGGGCTGGGATGGGAGATACGCAGTATTTT. Its translation is CASSLGAGMGDTQYF.

This clone came up once. The V call is TRBV30, the J call TRBJ2-1; D unresolved. The CDR3 consists of 10 residues. Trimming took 1 base from V and 13 from J, leaving 8 bases between them. Germline V gives CDR1 GTSNPN, CDR2 SVGIG (reference sequence). The CDR3 loop reads CAWSEGTQFF. The DNA for the CDR3 is TGTGCCTGGAGTGAGGGCACTCAGTTCTTC.

The chain employs TRBV10-3 and TRBJ2-7; D is uncertain. V lost 4 bases and J lost 5, with 9 bases in between. CDR3 length equals 12 residues. Germline V gene lookup returns CDR1 ENHRY and CDR2 SYGVKD. The CDR3 DNA sequence: TGTGCCATCAGTGTCGAGAATAACGAGCAGTACTTC. Protein: CAISVENNEQYF.

The chain carries TRBV30 and TRBJ1-6, with 9 nucleotides matching TRBD1. CDR3 size: 19 residues. Trimming cost V 0 bases and J 14 bases; bases outside gene matches: 23. The germline gives CDR1 GTSNPN, CDR2 SVGIG (reference sequence). CDR3 nucleotides: TGTGCCTGGAGTGTCGACTCAAACGTACGGACAGGGGAACCCGACTCCCTCCACTTT. This encodes CAWSVDSNVRTGEPDSLHF.

The chain links TRBV7-9 to TRBJ2-6; possible D gene TRBD1, 6 bases. V was pared by 2 bases and J by 0 bases, with 11 bases between. The germline CDR1 and CDR2 sequences are SEHNR and FQNEAQ (reference sequence). This CDR3 has 17 amino acids. CDR3 coding DNA: TGTGCCAGCAGCTTACAGGGGCAAGTCTCTGGGGCCAACGTCCTGACTTTC. Encoded protein: CASSLQGQVSGANVLTF. The whole variable domain, filled in from reference TRBV7-9 and TRBJ2-6, reads DTGVSQNPRHKITKRGQNVTFRCDPISEHNRLYWYRQTLGQGPEFLTYFQNEAQLEKSRLLSDRFSAERPKGSFSTLEIQRTEQGDSAMYLCASSLQGQVSGANVLTFGAGSRLTVL.

This chain uses TRBV5-6 with TRBJ2-3; the match to TRBD1 covers 7 bases. Germline trimming cut 3 bases from V and 0 bases from J; bases unmatched to any gene: 10. The CDR3 loop spans 17 amino acids. Looked up from germline, CDR1 is SGHDT and CDR2 is YYEEEE. CDR3 in amino acids: CASSSDRTGSSTDTQYF. The CDR3 DNA reads TGTGCCAGCAGCTCTGATAGGACAGGTTCGAGCACAGATACGCAGTATTTT.

The chain joins TRBV9 to TRBJ2-1, with no clear D. The V and J ends lost 3 bases and 4 bases respectively, with 2 bases between them. The CDR3 length is 11 residues. The V gene's germline CDR1 is SGDLS and CDR2 YYNGEE. The DNA of the CDR3 is TGTGCCAGCAGCGAGTACAATGAGCAGTTCTTC. It encodes CASSEYNEQFF.

The V call is TRBV27, the J call TRBJ1-2; D might be TRBD1 (6 bases). Per germline, CDR1 MNHEY and CDR2 SMNVEV (reference sequence). This CDR3 spans 16 amino acids. The germline V and J ends were trimmed by 3 bases and 8 bases, with 22 bases remaining between them. This CDR3 reads CASSFQQGSLGGGYTF. CDR3 nucleotides: TGTGCCAGCAGTTTCCAACAGGGATCGTTAGGAGGGGGCTACACCTTC.

The chain joins TRBV4-1 to TRBJ2-7, with D tentatively TRBD1 (7 bases). The CDR3 totals 15 residues. The germline V gene has CDR1 MGHRA and CDR2 YSYEKL. V dropped 3 bases and J dropped 3 bases, with 15 bases sitting between them. The CDR3 coding sequence is TGCGCCAGCAGCCATCGGACAGGAGGGGTCTACGAGCAGTACTTC. Amino acids: CASSHRTGGVYEQYF.

The rearrangement links TRBV27 to TRBJ2-7; D is perhaps TRBD2 (7 bases). The CDR3 loop spans 14 amino acids. V was trimmed by 3 bases and J by 3 bases, leaving 12 bases between them. Germline CDR1 is MNHEY and CDR2 is SMNVEV (reference sequence). The CDR3 is CASSFQGGVYEQYF. DNA of the CDR3: TGTGCCAGCAGTTTTCAAGGGGGGGTCTACGAGCAGTACTTC.